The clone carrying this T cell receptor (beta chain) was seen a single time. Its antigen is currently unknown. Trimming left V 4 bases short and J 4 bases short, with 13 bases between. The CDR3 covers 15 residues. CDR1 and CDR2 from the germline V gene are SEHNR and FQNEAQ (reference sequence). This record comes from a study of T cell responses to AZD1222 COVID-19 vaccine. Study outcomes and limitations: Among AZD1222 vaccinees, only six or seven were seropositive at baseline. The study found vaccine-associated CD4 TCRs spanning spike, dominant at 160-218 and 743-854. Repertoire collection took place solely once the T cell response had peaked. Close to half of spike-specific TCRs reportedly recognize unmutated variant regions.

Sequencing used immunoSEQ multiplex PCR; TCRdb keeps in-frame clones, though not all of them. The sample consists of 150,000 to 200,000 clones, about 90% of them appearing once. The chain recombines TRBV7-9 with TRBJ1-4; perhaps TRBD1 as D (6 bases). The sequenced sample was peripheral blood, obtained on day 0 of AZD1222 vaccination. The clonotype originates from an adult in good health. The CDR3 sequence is CASSSPQGYNEKLFF. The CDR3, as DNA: TGTGCCAGCAGCTCGCCACAGGGATATAATGAAAAACTGTTTTTT.